The T cell receptor (beta chain) under discussion was sequenced for a study of shared clonotypes between healthy human individuals. Study overall: Donor composition was a couple of women and a few men, aged 18 to 49.

From germline, CDR1 is SGHNT and CDR2 YENEEA. Trimming took off 5 bases at V and 3 bases at J, with 14 bases between the two ends. CDR3 length: 15 residues. Assay used: immunoSEQ multiplex PCR; TCRdb lists only in-frame clones, some missing. The profile covers approximately 1.4 million clones, with 98% appearing a single time and about 0.45% taken by the ten largest. The chain uses TRBV11-3 and TRBJ1-3; D not resolved. The specimen sequenced was naive CD4+ T cells sorted from blood. Subset of the sample: CD45RA+ positively selected. The clonotype was recovered from a man aged 25 to 45 in good health. The CDR3 region has the DNA TGTGCCAGCAGCAAAGGTGGAACGGTTGGAAACACCATATATTTT. Translated: CASSKGGTVGNTIYF. Looking up the rest from reference TRBV11-3 and TRBJ1-3 gives the full variable domain: EAGVVQSPRYKIIEKKQPVAFWCNPISGHNTLYWYLQNLGQGPELLIRYENEEAVDDSQLPKDRFSAERLKGVDSTLKIQPAELGDSAVYLCASSKGGTVGNTIYFGEGSWLTVV.